This record covers a single T cell receptor (beta chain). This CDR3 is also generated by other DNA sequences in the sample. The table came from immunoSEQ multiplex PCR; TCRdb's copy has only in-frame clones and leaves some out. The sample includes 300,000 to 350,000 clones, about nine tenths of them seen just once. The sample is drawn from a study of Ad26.COV2.S vaccination and SARS-CoV-2 variants. V was trimmed by 0 bases and J by 1 base, leaving 3 bases between them. This CDR3 region has 13 residues. Looked up from germline, CDR1 is LNHDA and CDR2 is SQIVND (reference sequence). As to treatment: roughly 20 received Ad26.COV2.S at low or high dose, single or two shots; 5 received placebo; per-sample allocation not given. Specimen acquisition occurred on day 63 following the initial vaccine or placebo injection. This person who donated was an adult of 18-55 years in Boston.

This chain links TRBV19 with TRBJ1-1; D is ambiguous. The receptor was isolated from a person aged 18-60 years who received the Ad26.COV2.S COVID-19 vaccine or a placebo. This sample comprised peripheral blood, obtained in a trial of Ad26.COV2.S vaccine versus placebo. DNA of the CDR3: TGTGCCAGTAGTATAGAAGGGAACACTGAAGCTTTCTTT. This codes for CASSIEGNTEAFF.